The 26 T cell receptor beta chains below come from one sample, sequenced in a study of blood T cell repertoires in COVID-19. Profiling relied on immunoSEQ multiplex PCR, and the TCRdb table lists in-frame clones only, not all of them. Of under 150,000 clones in the sample, around 88% were seen once. The sample consisted of peripheral blood. All receptors derive from a woman aged 50 to 65 who had recovered from COVID-19.

The sample holds one count of this clone. The V and J genes are TRBV7-2 and TRBJ2-1, with 7 bases matching TRBD2. Trimming took 5 bases from V and 4 from J; bases not matched to a gene: 11. The CDR3 has 16 residues. Germline lookup yields CDR1 SGHTA and CDR2 FQGNSA. The CDR3 protein is CASSGEGSGRYNEQFF. In DNA, the CDR3 is TGTGCCAGCAGCGGGGAGGGGTCAGGGCGATACAATGAGCAGTTCTTC.

This clone was counted a few times. V and J are TRBV6-5 and TRBJ2-7; maybe TRBD1 (5 bases). The CDR3 loop spans 14 amino acids. The V end lost 1 base, the J end lost 4 bases, and 11 bases lay between the germline ends. CDR1 and CDR2 from the germline V gene are MNHEY and SVGAGI. CDR3 in amino acids: CASSYLDTKYEQYF. In DNA form, the CDR3 reads TGTGCCAGCAGTTACTTGGACACCAAGTACGAGCAGTACTTC.

The V and J genes are TRBV7-6 and TRBJ2-1; weak D call: TRBD1 (6 bases). Trimming took off 5 bases at V and 5 bases at J, with 13 bases between the two ends. Germline V gene lookup returns CDR1 SGHVS and CDR2 FNYEAQ. This CDR3 region has 14 residues. CDR3 sequence: CASSAGTINNEQFF. The DNA of the CDR3 is TGTGCCAGCAGCGCCGGGACAATTAACAATGAGCAGTTCTTC. The full variable domain, with the rest looked up from reference TRBV7-6 and TRBJ2-1, is GAGVSQSPRYKVTKRGQDVALRCDPISGHVSLYWYRQALGQGPEFLTYFNYEAQQDKSGLPNDRFSAERPEGSISTLTIQRTEQRDSAMYRCASSAGTINNEQFFGPGTRLTVL.

Comment on this clone: Other DNA variants within this sample encode the same CDR3. The chain has TRBV5-1 and TRBJ2-7; 7 bases fit TRBD2. CDR3 size: 14 residues. Germline V gene sequence: CDR1 SGHRS, CDR2 YFSETQ. The ends lost 0 bases at V and 0 bases at J; junction bases unmatched: 0. CDR3 in amino acids: CASSLVAGSYEQYF. The CDR3 region has the DNA TGCGCCAGCAGCTTGGTAGCGGGCTCCTACGAGCAGTACTTC.

The chain couples TRBV12-5 to TRBJ1-6; tentative D call: TRBD1 (5 bases). Deletions cut 1 base from V and 8 bases from J, with 9 bases between. The germline CDR1 and CDR2 sequences are LGHNT and FRNRAP. The CDR3 has 14 amino acids. Here the CDR3 DNA reads TGTGCTAGTGGTTTGGGCAACAGGCATTCACCCCTCCACTTT. Translated: CASGLGNRHSPLHF.

The rearrangement links TRBV5-1 to TRBJ1-1, with D tentatively TRBD1 (6 bases). Germline V CDR1 and CDR2: SGHRS, YFSETQ. Trimming took 5 bases from V and 3 from J, leaving 14 bases between them. The CDR3 runs to 14 residues. The DNA of the CDR3 is TGCGCCAGCAGTGCGGGCAGGGGTGACACTGAAGCTTTCTTT. This translates into CASSAGRGDTEAFF.

Comments on this clone: This clone may be a read error of a much larger clone one base away. This chain links TRBV28 with TRBJ1-1; a weak D match, TRBD1 (5 bases). V lost 3 bases and J lost 1, with 6 bases in between. CDR3 length equals 13 residues. From germline, CDR1 is MDHEN and CDR2 SYDVKM. CDR3 bases: TGTGCCAGCAGTTTCGGGGGGAACACTGAAGCTTTCTTT. Its translation: CASSFGGNTEAFF.

V and J are TRBV19 and TRBJ1-5; 7 nucleotides line up with TRBD1. This CDR3 spans 15 amino acids. Germline-derived CDR1 and CDR2 are LNHDA and SQIVND (reference sequence). V was pared by 6 bases and J by 3 bases, with 8 bases of the junction left unmatched. The CDR3 protein is CASRKSGQLNQPQHF. The CDR3, as DNA: TGTGCCAGTAGGAAATCGGGACAGCTCAATCAGCCCCAGCATTTT.

With respect to this clone: This same CDR3 is encoded by further DNA sequences in the sample. V gene TRBV7-2 combines with J gene TRBJ2-5, with D perhaps matching TRBD2 (5 bases). Germline loops: CDR1 SGHTA, CDR2 FQGNSA. The CDR3 loop spans 14 amino acids. Trimming removed 0 bases at V and 5 bases at J, with 10 bases between. The CDR3 DNA is TGTGCCAGCAGCTTAGCAGGCAGAGGGGAGACCCAGTACTTC. It is translated as CASSLAGRGETQYF.

In this sample, this clone turned up a few times. The chain is built from TRBV24-1 and TRBJ2-5; 7 bases line up with TRBD1. The ends lost 9 bases at V and 2 bases at J; junction bases unmatched: 5. Germline-derived CDR1 and CDR2 are KGHDR and SFDVKD. The CDR3 is made up of 13 amino acids. The CDR3 spells CATRDSRQETQYF. CDR3 nucleotide sequence: TGTGCCACCCGGGACAGCCGACAAGAGACCCAGTACTTC.

This chain connects TRBV5-1 to TRBJ2-5, with unresolved D. The CDR3 sequence is 13 residues long. V shed 0 bases and J shed 3 bases, with 6 bases lying between them. Germline V lookup: CDR1 SGHRS, CDR2 YFSETQ. The CDR3 DNA reads TGCGCCAGCAGCTTGGTAGACAAAGAGACCCAGTACTTC. Translating it yields CASSLVDKETQYF.

This clone has just a few counts. The V gene is TRBV3-1 (or the pseudogene TRBV3-2), the J gene TRBJ1-2; 7 bases align to TRBD1. Germline CDR1 LGHDT, CDR2 YNNKEL (reference sequence). V trimming: 1 base; J trimming: 3 bases; junction bases outside the gene matches: 2. The CDR3 is 14 amino acids. The CDR3 spells CASSQGRGDYGYTF. Written as DNA, the CDR3 is TGTGCCAGCAGCCAAGGCAGGGGGGACTATGGCTACACCTTC.

V is TRBV5-1 and J is TRBJ2-7, with 10 bases lining up with TRBD2. The CDR3 is made up of 14 amino acids. Germline V lookup: CDR1 SGHRS, CDR2 YFSETQ. V lost 7 bases, J lost 5 bases, and 9 bases stayed unmatched. CDR3 sequence reads: CASRAGGLSNEQYF. CDR3 sequence (DNA): TGCGCCAGCCGAGCGGGGGGGCTCTCTAACGAGCAGTACTTC.

The V call is TRBV5-5, the J call TRBJ2-2, with D tentatively TRBD1 (7 bases). The germline gives CDR1 SGHKS, CDR2 YYEKEE (reference sequence). Trimming shortened V by 4 bases and J by 4 bases, and 14 bases separated the two germline ends. The CDR3 spans 15 residues. The CDR3 region is CASSTGGGGTGELFF. CDR3 in DNA: TGTGCCAGCAGCACCGGAGGGGGCGGCACCGGGGAGCTGTTTTTT. The full variable domain, in which reference TRBV5-5 and TRBJ2-2 provide the parts outside the CDR3, is DAGVTQSPTHLIKTRGQQVTLRCSPISGHKSVSWYQQVLGQGPQFIFQYYEKEERGRGNFPDRFSARQFPNYSSELNVNALLLGDSALYLCASSTGGGGTGELFFGEGSRLTVL.

The chain joins TRBV6-5 to TRBJ1-5, with a tentative D call TRBD1 (5 bases). The V end lost 2 bases, the J end lost 7 bases, and 12 bases lay between the germline ends. Looked up from germline, CDR1 is MNHEY and CDR2 is SVGAGI. This CDR3 is built from 14 residues. CDR3: CASSYVRGGQPQHF. The DNA of the CDR3 is TGTGCCAGCAGTTACGTTAGGGGCGGACAGCCCCAGCATTTT.

J is TRBJ2-7 and V is TRBV2; the D is unclear. Trimming took 6 bases from V and 1 from J, leaving 13 bases between them. CDR1 and CDR2 (germline): SNHLY, FYNNEI. The CDR3 contains 14 residues. CDR3 residues: CASRWSSSSYEQYF. CDR3 DNA: TGTGCCAGCAGGTGGAGCAGTAGTTCCTACGAGCAGTACTTC.

The genes are TRBV27 and TRBJ2-7; weak D call: TRBD1 (5 bases). The CDR3 totals 14 residues. V lost 3 bases, J lost 2 bases, and 11 bases lay in between. CDR1 is MNHEY and CDR2 is SMNVEV in the germline V gene (reference sequence). CDR3: CASSFKGPPYEQYF. CDR3 DNA: TGTGCCAGCAGTTTTAAGGGGCCCCCCTACGAGCAGTACTTC.

This sequence joins TRBV4-1 and TRBJ2-7; 9 bases match TRBD1. CDR1 is MGHRA and CDR2 is YSYEKL in the germline V gene. V gave up 1 base and J gave up 6 bases; unmatched junction bases: 4. The CDR3 runs to 14 residues. Here the CDR3 reads CASSQATGGSEQYF. Here the CDR3 DNA reads TGCGCCAGCAGCCAAGCCACAGGGGGCAGCGAGCAGTACTTC.

The rearrangement joins TRBV7-9 to TRBJ1-1; no firm D call. Trimming pared 4 bases from V and 8 bases from J, leaving 14 bases between. CDR3 length: 13 residues. Germline CDR1 SEHNR, CDR2 FQNEAQ (reference sequence). CDR3 nucleotide sequence: TGTGCCAGCAGCTCTCGCTGGGCGGGCGAAGCTTTCTTT. Protein: CASSSRWAGEAFF.

This clone was recorded a few times. CDR3 region: CASSQTIRGAYTF. Here the CDR3 DNA reads TGTGCCAGCAGCCAAACTATTCGGGGGGCGTACACCTTC. The chain has TRBV27 and TRBJ1-2; weak D call: TRBD1 (6 bases). The V gene's germline CDR1 is MNHEY and CDR2 SMNVEV (reference sequence). Trimming took off 6 bases at V and 11 bases at J, with 19 bases between the two ends. The CDR3 sequence is 13 residues long.

The rearrangement uses TRBV2 and TRBJ1-1; D is undetermined. Trimming stripped 5 bases from V and 1 base from J, with 8 bases between. CDR1 and CDR2 from the germline V gene are SNHLY and FYNNEI. This CDR3 is built from 13 residues. Here the CDR3 reads CASSSDSNTEAFF. CDR3 nucleotides: TGTGCCAGCAGTTCCGACTCGAACACTGAAGCTTTCTTT.

The chain carries TRBV30 and TRBJ1-5; 7 bases match TRBD1. The J segment lost 1 base and the V segment lost 3 bases, leaving 6 bases of the junction unmatched. This CDR3 is 15 amino acids long. Per germline, CDR1 GTSNPN and CDR2 SVGIG (reference sequence). The CDR3 coding sequence is TGTGCCTGGAGGGACAGGCTCGTAAGCAATCAGCCCCAGCATTTT. Translation gives CAWRDRLVSNQPQHF.

This chain links TRBV25-1 with TRBJ1-2; 8 bases line up with TRBD1. V was pared by 1 base and J by 8 bases, with 6 bases of the junction left unmatched. CDR3 length: 14 residues. CDR1 is MGHDK, CDR2 SYGVNS, per germline. The CDR3: CASSELTGGVGYTF. Written as DNA, the CDR3 is TGTGCCAGCAGTGAATTAACAGGGGGGGTCGGCTACACCTTC.

The chain couples TRBV27 to TRBJ2-2; D is undetermined. The CDR3 contains 13 residues. V lost 1 base, J lost 5 bases, and 5 bases lay in between. The germline CDR1 and CDR2 sequences are MNHEY and SMNVEV (reference sequence). As DNA, the CDR3 is TGTGCCAGCAGTTTATACCGGACCGGGGAGCTGTTTTTT. Amino acids: CASSLYRTGELFF.

The chain couples TRBV10-1 to TRBJ2-1; D remains unclear. The CDR3 spans 15 residues. The germline V gene encodes CDR1 WNHNN and CDR2 SYGVQD (reference sequence). Between the trimmed V and J ends, which lost 6 bases and 2 bases, there was a span of 14 bases. The CDR3 is CASRLTSEAYNEQFF. The CDR3 DNA sequence: TGCGCCAGCAGATTAACATCCGAGGCCTACAATGAGCAGTTCTTC.

This clone has only one observation. Written as DNA, the CDR3 is TGTGCCAGCAGTGAAGTAGGGGGGGATCAGCCCCAGCATTTT. As protein: CASSEVGGDQPQHF. The chain has TRBV2 and TRBJ1-5; the D gene is possibly TRBD1 (6 bases). CDR1 is SNHLY, CDR2 FYNNEI, per germline. The CDR3 totals 14 residues. The V gene lost 1 base and the J gene lost 5 bases, with 9 bases spanning the gap.